The 24 T cell receptor beta chains presented below share a single source sample, sequenced in a study of beta chain features in type 1 diabetes. General study results and limits: TCRB CDR3s from Type 1 diabetes patients were moderately but significantly shorter in all four CD4+ subsets.

These receptors' antigens are unknown. Investigators reverse transcribed all isolated RNA, so they sequenced expressed TCRB transcripts. Measured with immunoSEQ multiplex PCR; TCRdb has only the in-frame clones, and not every one. The sample shows tens of thousands of clones, 49% of them seen only once. Material: stem cell memory CD4+ T cells from blood. The source of these receptors is a man between 25 and 39 years old with type 1 diabetes.

The genes are TRBV19 and TRBJ2-1, with 12 bases lining up with TRBD2. The CDR3 runs to 15 residues. V lost 5 bases and J lost 10; bases outside the gene matches: 9. Per germline, CDR1 LNHDA and CDR2 SQIVND (reference sequence). The CDR3 reads CASSPRLAGAREQFF. CDR3 sequence (DNA): TGTGCCAGTAGTCCACGACTAGCGGGAGCGCGAGAGCAGTTCTTC.

The chain recombines TRBV15 with TRBJ1-2, with TRBD1 matching over 8 bases. This CDR3 is 16 amino acids long. The germline V gene has CDR1 LNHNV and CDR2 YYDKDF (reference sequence). Germline trimming cut 3 bases from V and 7 bases from J; bases unmatched to any gene: 13. The CDR3 DNA reads as TGTGCCACCAGCAGGGCCAATACGGACAGGGCGGGTGGCTACACCTTC. It codes for CATSRANTDRAGGYTF.

The chain combines TRBV6-1 with TRBJ1-6; no definite D call. Trimming shortened V by 3 bases and J by 9 bases, and 9 bases separated the two germline ends. This CDR3 spans 13 amino acids. Germline V lookup: CDR1 MNHNS, CDR2 SASEGT. Here the CDR3 reads CASSEPGTSPLHF. DNA for the CDR3: TGTGCCAGCAGTGAGCCCGGTACTTCACCCCTCCACTTT.

This clone turned up a few times. The chain links TRBV11-2 to TRBJ2-3, with 7 bases fitting TRBD2. The CDR3 runs to 15 residues. CDR1 and CDR2 (germline): SGHAT, FQNNGV. Trimming took 4 bases from V and 3 from J; bases not matched to a gene: 7. The CDR3 bases are TGTGCCAGCAGCTCAGTGCGGGAGCGGACAGATACGCAGTATTTT. Its translation is CASSSVRERTDTQYF.

The chain combines TRBV5-1 with TRBJ1-2; D is ambiguous. This CDR3 has 14 residues. V was pared by 0 bases and J by 0 bases, with 6 bases between. Germline CDR1 and CDR2: SGHRS and YFSETQ. The DNA for the CDR3 is TGCGCCAGCAGCTTGGACCCAGCTAACTATGGCTACACCTTC. Translated: CASSLDPANYGYTF.

In this sample, this clone turned up a few times. The chain is built from TRBV19 and TRBJ2-1, with a weak D call TRBD2 (5 bases). The CDR3 sequence is 15 residues long. Per germline, CDR1 LNHDA and CDR2 SQIVND (reference sequence). V lost 3 bases, J lost 8 bases, and 17 bases lay in between. The CDR3 DNA is TGTGCCAGTAGTATGTCGCGGGCCACTGGGGATGAGCAGTTCTTC. It specifies CASSMSRATGDEQFF.

The gene calls are TRBV7-9 and TRBJ1-1, with D uncertain. V lost 3 bases and J 1 base, leaving 9 bases between the germline ends. This CDR3 spans 14 amino acids. Germline V gives CDR1 SEHNR, CDR2 FQNEAQ (reference sequence). In DNA form, the CDR3 reads TGTGCCAGCAGCTTTCAAGAGAAGAACACTGAAGCTTTCTTT. Protein: CASSFQEKNTEAFF. The complete variable domain, with remaining parts taken from reference TRBV7-9 and TRBJ1-1, reads DTGVSQNPRHKITKRGQNVTFRCDPISEHNRLYWYRQTLGQGPEFLTYFQNEAQLEKSRLLSDRFSAERPKGSFSTLEIQRTEQGDSAMYLCASSFQEKNTEAFFGQGTRLTVV.

The chain recombines TRBV4-1 with TRBJ2-7, with 9 bases lining up with TRBD1. Germline values: CDR1 MGHRA, CDR2 YSYEKL. J lost 1 base, V lost 4 bases, and 5 bases had no gene match. The CDR3 runs 15 residues. CDR3 region: CASSPGQGPSYEQYF. The CDR3 DNA reads TGCGCCAGCAGCCCGGGACAGGGCCCGTCCTACGAGCAGTACTTC.

The chain links TRBV29-1 to TRBJ1-2; TRBD1 is a possible D gene (5 bases). Germline CDR1 reads SQVTM; CDR2 reads ANQGSEA. The ends were cut back, 4 bases at V and 7 bases at J, with 22 bases in the middle. The CDR3 loop spans 15 amino acids. DNA for the CDR3: TGCAGCGTTGTGCTTGGGGCAGGAGGGGATTCTGGCTACACCTTC. As protein: CSVVLGAGGDSGYTF.

The chain joins TRBV18 to TRBJ2-2; 8 bases line up with TRBD2. Losses at the gene ends were 3 bases for V and 0 bases for J; bases not matched to a gene: 6. The CDR3 totals 17 residues. From germline, CDR1 is KGHSH and CDR2 LQKENI. DNA of the CDR3: TGTGCCAGCTCACCTCTCGCGGGGGGCTCGAACACCGGGGAGCTGTTTTTT. Protein sequence: CASSPLAGGSNTGELFF.

The chain links TRBV29-1 to TRBJ2-7, with TRBD1 matching over 8 bases. Per germline, CDR1 SQVTM and CDR2 ANQGSEA. Trimming at V came to 7 bases and at J to 0 bases, leaving 5 bases not matched to a gene. The CDR3 is 13 residues long. The CDR3 nucleotides are TGCAGCGGCCGGGACAGGTACTCCTACGAGCAGTACTTC. Amino acid sequence: CSGRDRYSYEQYF.

The chain combines TRBV7-9 with TRBJ1-3, with no clear D. The V gene's germline CDR1 is SEHNR and CDR2 FQNEAQ (reference sequence). V lost 1 base, J lost 0 bases, and 10 bases lay in between. CDR3 length: 16 residues. CDR3 DNA sequence: TGTGCCAGCAGCTTAGACTGGCGGCGCTCTGGAAACACCATATATTTT. Its protein is CASSLDWRRSGNTIYF.

V and J are TRBV25-1 and TRBJ1-2, with 10 bases lining up with TRBD1. J lost 8 bases, V lost 6 bases, and 3 bases had no gene match. Germline loops: CDR1 MGHDK, CDR2 SYGVNS. The CDR3 runs to 12 residues. CDR3 sequence: CASSGQGGGYTF. Written as DNA, the CDR3 is TGTGCCAGCAGCGGACAGGGGGGCGGCTACACCTTC.

The chain employs TRBV28 and TRBJ2-1, with TRBD2 matching 7 bases. The CDR3 is 16 residues long. CDR1 and CDR2 from the germline V gene are MDHEN and SYDVKM. Germline trimming cut 6 bases from V and 0 bases from J; bases unmatched to any gene: 8. This chain's CDR3 is CASSPSGGGSYNEQFF. CDR3 DNA sequence: TGTGCCAGCAGCCCTTCGGGGGGAGGCTCCTACAATGAGCAGTTCTTC.

V and J are TRBV5-1 and TRBJ2-2; 9 positions match TRBD1. Germline-derived CDR1 and CDR2 are SGHRS and YFSETQ. With V trimmed by 4 bases and J by 6 bases, 4 bases remained unmatched. The CDR3 runs to 14 residues. In DNA, the CDR3 is TGCGCCAGCAGCCGGCGGACAGGGGCCGGGGAGCTGTTTTTT. Protein: CASSRRTGAGELFF.

This clone was detected a few times. Here the CDR3 reads CASSRAGGQGTGELFF. CDR3 coding DNA: TGTGCCAGCAGCCGCGCAGGGGGGCAGGGCACCGGGGAGCTGTTTTTT. The rearrangement uses TRBV7-2 and TRBJ2-2, with D tentatively TRBD1 (7 bases). Germline V lookup: CDR1 SGHTA, CDR2 FQGNSA. This CDR3 has 16 amino acids. With 5 bases removed from V and 4 bases from J, the gap between germline ends came to 17 bases.

V is TRBV5-1 and J is TRBJ2-1, with 9 bases identical to TRBD2. Germline CDR1 and CDR2: SGHRS and YFSETQ. This CDR3 comprises 15 residues. The V and J ends lost 6 bases and 4 bases, in that order; junction bases with no gene match: 8. CDR3 sequence reads: CASKPGLAGYNEQFF. CDR3 nucleotide sequence: TGCGCCAGCAAACCGGGACTAGCAGGGTACAATGAGCAGTTCTTC.

This clone was detected a few times. The V call is TRBV6-5, the J call TRBJ2-6, with D maybe TRBD1 (5 bases). V shed 2 bases and J shed 1 base, with 9 bases lying between them. The CDR3 covers 16 residues. Germline CDR1 reads MNHEY; CDR2 reads SVGAGI. CDR3 amino acids: CASSYHRNSGANVLTF. The CDR3 DNA sequence: TGTGCCAGCAGTTACCACAGGAATTCTGGGGCCAACGTCCTGACTTTC.

This rearrangement joins TRBV5-4 to TRBJ1-1; 7 bases match TRBD1. The J segment lost 7 bases and the V segment lost 0 bases, leaving 3 bases of the junction unmatched. Germline CDR1 SGHNT, CDR2 YYREEE (reference sequence). This CDR3 has 13 amino acids. This CDR3 reads CASSLEGAGEAFF. The DNA of the CDR3 is TGTGCCAGCAGCTTGGAGGGGGCGGGTGAAGCTTTCTTT.

This sequence joins TRBV5-1 and TRBJ2-5; no clear D. Trimming pared 0 bases from V and 2 bases from J, leaving 5 bases between. This CDR3 is 13 amino acids long. Germline loops: CDR1 SGHRS, CDR2 YFSETQ. The CDR3 is CASSLDTQETQYF. CDR3 nucleotide sequence: TGCGCCAGCAGCTTGGACACACAAGAGACCCAGTACTTC.

V gene TRBV5-1 combines with J gene TRBJ2-2; D is possibly TRBD1 (5 bases). The CDR3 loop spans 16 amino acids. The V end was cut by 4 bases, the J end by 4 bases, with 17 bases between. Per germline, CDR1 SGHRS and CDR2 YFSETQ. As DNA, the CDR3 is TGCGCCAGCAGCCAAGCATCTTCCAGGGCCACCGGGGAGCTGTTTTTT. Its protein is CASSQASSRATGELFF.

This clone was counted a single time. This chain connects TRBV19 to TRBJ1-2, with 7 bases fitting TRBD1. V was clipped by 2 bases and J by 6 bases; unmatched bases: 6. The CDR3 is 14 amino acids. Germline V gives CDR1 LNHDA, CDR2 SQIVND (reference sequence). For the CDR3, the DNA is TGTGCCAGTAGTATAACGGACAGGTGGAATGGCTACACCTTC. Its translation is CASSITDRWNGYTF.

The V call is TRBV2, the J call TRBJ2-7; maybe TRBD1 (6 bases). Germline V gene sequence: CDR1 SNHLY, CDR2 FYNNEI. Trimming removed 9 bases from V and 4 bases from J, with 19 bases in between. The CDR3 is made up of 14 amino acids. CDR3 region: CASNQGIILYEQYF. In DNA, the CDR3 is TGTGCCAGTAACCAGGGGATTATTTTGTACGAGCAGTACTTC.

This chain links TRBV5-6 with TRBJ2-3; 8 bases match TRBD2. This CDR3 has 17 amino acids. Losses at the gene ends were 0 bases for V and 3 bases for J; bases not matched to a gene: 9. Germline-derived CDR1 and CDR2 are SGHDT and YYEEEE. The CDR3 here is CASSLGGTSSRTDTQYF. DNA for the CDR3: TGTGCCAGCAGCTTGGGGGGGACTAGTAGTCGGACAGATACGCAGTATTTT.